Listed below are T cell receptor beta chains from one sample, sequenced in a study of T cells in Graves' hyperthyroidism and ophthalmopathy. TCRdb called the multiplex PCR reads again in MiXCR, with one record for every CDR3 protein. The table lists some 600,000 distinct CDR3 sequences, more than 11% of them singletons. The material sequenced was blood. The receptors here all came from a woman under 40 with Graves' hyperthyroidism that later progressed to Graves' ophthalmopathy. The CDR3 runs from the conserved cysteine through the conserved F or W. D genes are given only for firm matches. Clone size is stated in some rows and not others, as once, few, many or a class when expanded.

CDR3 protein,CDR3 DNA,D gene,V gene,J gene,clone size,CDR3 length
CAWSEPFLPPLHF,TGTGCCTGGAGTGAACCCTTCCTACCACCCCTCCACTTT,.,TRBV30,TRBJ1-6,few,13
CSARGRTGNTGELFF,TGCAGTGCTAGAGGACGGACAGGGAACACCGGGGAGCTGTTTTTT,TRBD1,TRBV20-1,TRBJ2-2,many,15
CASSFLQGDYNEQFF,TGTGCCAGCAGCTTTCTACAGGGAGACTACAATGAGCAGTTCTTC,.,TRBV11-1,TRBJ2-1,many,15
CASGLIGLRGEKLFF,TGTGCTAGTGGTTTGATCGGCCTCCGAGGGGAAAAACTGTTTTTT,.,TRBV12-5,TRBJ1-4,.,15
CSARDQANQYF,TGCAGTGCGAGGGACCAAGCTAACCAGTACTTC,.,TRBV20-1,TRBJ2-7,.,11
CASSTSGQGAYEQYF,TGTGCCAGTAGTACCTCGGGACAGGGGGCCTACGAGCAGTACTTC,TRBD1,TRBV19,TRBJ2-7,many,15
CSAREDSTFTVATNEKLFF,TGCAGTGCTAGAGAAGATTCGACTTTCACCGTTGCAACTAATGAAAAACTGTTTTTT,.,TRBV20-1,TRBJ1-4,many,19
CASRGDGRTDTQYF,TGTGCCAGCAGGGGTGACGGGAGGACAGATACGCAGTATTTT,TRBD2,TRBV12-3/TRBV12-4,TRBJ2-3,many,14
CASGSAGGDDQPQHF,TGTGCTAGTGGTTCGGCGGGGGGGGACGATCAGCCCCAGCATTTT,.,TRBV12-5,TRBJ1-5,many,15
CAISGSETYNEQFF,TGTGCCATCAGTGGGAGCGAAACCTACAATGAGCAGTTCTTC,.,TRBV10-3,TRBJ2-1,many,14
CASSLVDVTQYF,TGTGCCAGCTCACTCGTGGACGTGACCCAGTACTTC,.,TRBV18,TRBJ2-5,many,12
CSARAAQGVAFF,TGCAGTGCTAGAGCGGCCCAGGGGGTTGCTTTCTTT,TRBD1,TRBV20-1,TRBJ1-1,many,12
CAWSDGGTGYGYTF,TGTGCCTGGAGTGACGGCGGGACAGGGTATGGCTACACCTTC,TRBD1,TRBV30,TRBJ1-2,many,14
CASRSRQAVYEQYF,TGCGCCAGCAGATCGAGACAGGCCGTATACGAGCAGTACTTC,.,TRBV5-1,TRBJ2-7,few,14
CASSYRVYKNIQYF,TGTGCCAGCAGTTACAGGGTATACAAAAACATTCAGTACTTC,.,TRBV6-5,TRBJ2-4,.,14
CASTRTAGGLQETQYF,TGTGCCAGCACTCGGACGGCAGGGGGATTGCAAGAGACCCAGTACTTC,TRBD1,TRBV2,TRBJ2-5,many,16
CASSPGSGGSYNSPLHF,TGTGCCAGCAGCCCTGGGTCAGGGGGCTCCTATAATTCACCCCTCCACTTT,TRBD1,TRBV3-1,TRBJ1-6,.,17
CASSFLKEGANGYTF,TGTGCCAGCAGCTTCCTAAAGGAGGGGGCAAATGGCTACACCTTC,TRBD1,TRBV7-2,TRBJ1-2,.,15
CASSISLLGRGFSGANVLTF,TGTGCCAGTAGTATATCTCTCCTGGGACGGGGATTCTCTGGGGCCAACGTCCTGACTTTC,.,TRBV19,TRBJ2-6,.,20
CASSSLTSGSISYEQYF,TGTGCCAGCAGCTCACTGACTAGCGGGAGCATCTCCTACGAGCAGTACTTC,TRBD2,TRBV5-5,TRBJ2-7,many,17
CASSLTGDNTEAFF,TGTGCCAGCAGCCTAACAGGGGACAACACTGAAGCTTTCTTT,TRBD1,TRBV12-3/TRBV12-4,TRBJ1-1,.,14
CASSLGDIQETQYF,TGCGCCAGCAGCTTGGGGGACATCCAAGAGACCCAGTACTTC,.,TRBV5-1,TRBJ2-5,many,14
CATSKMTTTAELFF,TGTGCCACCAGTAAAATGACCACGACGGCGGAGCTGTTTTTT,.,TRBV24-1,TRBJ2-2,few,14
CASSLLPAEPHEQFF,TGTGCCAGTAGCCTCCTCCCAGCCGAGCCCCATGAGCAGTTCTTC,.,TRBV19,TRBJ2-1,.,15
CATSDPFGGYGYTF,TGTGCCACCAGTGATCCATTTGGGGGCTATGGCTACACCTTC,.,TRBV24-1,TRBJ1-2,many,14
CASSLATSGSAGELFF,TGTGCCAGCAGCTTAGCAACTAGCGGGAGTGCCGGGGAGCTGTTTTTT,TRBD2,TRBV5-6,TRBJ2-2,many,16